The next 10 T cell receptor beta chains were all read from a single sample in a study of blood T cell repertoires in COVID-19. Profiled with immunoSEQ multiplex PCR; TCRdb holds only in-frame clones, not every one. The sample has around 17,000 clones, more than 75% seen once. Source material: peripheral blood. These receptors originate from a man in his 60s with active COVID-19.

J is TRBJ1-3 and V is TRBV5-4, with TRBD1 matching 10 bases. This CDR3 has 15 residues. Looked up from germline, CDR1 is SGHNT and CDR2 is YYREEE (reference sequence). Trimming took 2 bases from V and 4 from J; bases not matched to a gene: 3. This CDR3 is CASSLGTGDGNTIYF. The CDR3, as DNA: TGTGCCAGCAGCTTAGGGACAGGGGACGGAAACACCATATATTTT. Complete variable domain (other parts from reference TRBV5-4 and TRBJ1-3): ETGVTQSPTHLIKTRGQQVTLRCSSQSGHNTVSWYQQALGQGPQFIFQYYREEENGRGNFPPRFSGLQFPNYSSELNVNALELDDSALYLCASSLGTGDGNTIYFGEGSWLTVV.

The chain combines TRBV24-1 with TRBJ2-1, with 9 nucleotides matching TRBD1. Germline values: CDR1 KGHDR, CDR2 SFDVKD. The length of the CDR3 is 16 residues. J was trimmed by 4 bases and V by 4 bases; bases with no gene match: 7. The CDR3 loop reads CATSETGTGTYNEQFF. The CDR3 region has the DNA TGTGCCACCAGTGAAACCGGGACAGGGACGTACAATGAGCAGTTCTTC.

The V gene is TRBV4-1, the J gene TRBJ1-2; D call uncertain. The CDR3 is 15 residues long. Trimming took 2 bases from V and 4 from J, leaving 14 bases between them. In germline, CDR1 is MGHRA, CDR2 YSYEKL. The CDR3 reads CASSQSQADVYGYTF. CDR3 sequence (DNA): TGCGCCAGCAGCCAAAGTCAGGCAGACGTCTATGGCTACACCTTC.

This clone was observed a handful of times. The chain is built from TRBV12-3 or TRBV12-4 and TRBJ1-2; D unresolved. Trimming took off 5 bases at V and 8 bases at J, with 12 bases between the two ends. The CDR3 is made up of 12 amino acids. CDR3: CASSREMPGYTF. For the CDR3, the DNA is TGTGCCAGCAGTCGCGAAATGCCGGGCTACACCTTC.

V and J are TRBV5-1 and TRBJ2-1; the D gene is possibly TRBD1 (5 bases). From germline, CDR1 is SGHRS and CDR2 YFSETQ. V gave up 4 bases and J gave up 6 bases, with 11 bases separating them. The CDR3 extends over 13 amino acids. The chain's CDR3 is CASSLTGSNEQFF. CDR3 in DNA: TGCGCCAGCAGCCTAACAGGATCCAATGAGCAGTTCTTC. Full variable domain (remainder filled in from reference TRBV5-1 and TRBJ2-1): KAGVTQTPRYLIKTRGQQVTLSCSPISGHRSVSWYQQTPGQGLQFLFEYFSETQRNKGNFPGRFSGRQFSNSRSEMNVSTLELGDSALYLCASSLTGSNEQFFGPGTRLTVL.

The chain links TRBV7-2 to TRBJ2-3, with D perhaps TRBD1 (6 bases). V was shortened by 5 bases and J by 4 bases, with 19 bases between the two germline ends. The germline gives CDR1 SGHTA, CDR2 FQGNSA. CDR3 length: 16 amino acids. The CDR3, as DNA: TGTGCCAGCAGCACGACAGGCCCATCGACGGCAGATACGCAGTATTTT. Residues: CASSTTGPSTADTQYF. The entire variable domain, with the rest obtained from reference TRBV7-2 and TRBJ2-3, is as follows: GAGVSQSPSNKVTEKGKDVELRCDPISGHTALYWYRQSLGQGLEFLIYFQGNSAPDKSGLPSDRFSAERTGGSVSTLTIQRTQQEDSAVYLCASSTTGPSTADTQYFGPGTRLTVL.

The gene calls are TRBV10-1 and TRBJ1-2; 9 bases line up with TRBD1. CDR3 size: 16 residues. CDR1 and CDR2 from the germline V gene are WNHNN and SYGVQD (reference sequence). With V trimmed by 6 bases and J by 2 bases, 10 bases remained unmatched. The CDR3 region is CASSGGTGLKNYGYTF. The CDR3 DNA is TGCGCCAGCAGCGGCGGGACAGGGCTAAAGAACTATGGCTACACCTTC.

This chain links TRBV6-5 with TRBJ1-4; tentative D call: TRBD1 (6 bases). Trimming cost V 2 bases and J 3 bases, with 10 bases left between them. Germline-derived CDR1 and CDR2 are MNHEY and SVGAGI. The CDR3 covers 15 residues. The CDR3 reads CASSYGQLSNEKLFF. The CDR3 nucleotides read TGTGCCAGCAGTTACGGACAGCTATCTAATGAAAAACTGTTTTTT.

A remark on this clone: Other nucleotide sequences from this sample produce the same CDR3. This chain links TRBV6-5 with TRBJ1-6, with D uncertain. The V end was cut by 2 bases, the J end by 10 bases, with 6 bases between. Germline V CDR1 and CDR2: MNHEY, SVGAGI. The CDR3 loop spans 12 amino acids. The CDR3 DNA reads as TGTGCCAGCAGTTACGGAGGGTCACCCCTCCACTTT. Amino acids: CASSYGGSPLHF.

The chain uses TRBV18 and TRBJ1-1, with a possible D match to TRBD1 (6 bases). CDR1 is KGHSH and CDR2 is LQKENI in the germline V gene. The CDR3 covers 15 residues. Trimming cost V 3 bases and J 3 bases, with 14 bases left between them. The CDR3 sequence: CASSPQMRQDTEAFF. The CDR3 region has the DNA TGTGCCAGCTCACCCCAGATGAGACAGGACACTGAAGCTTTCTTT.